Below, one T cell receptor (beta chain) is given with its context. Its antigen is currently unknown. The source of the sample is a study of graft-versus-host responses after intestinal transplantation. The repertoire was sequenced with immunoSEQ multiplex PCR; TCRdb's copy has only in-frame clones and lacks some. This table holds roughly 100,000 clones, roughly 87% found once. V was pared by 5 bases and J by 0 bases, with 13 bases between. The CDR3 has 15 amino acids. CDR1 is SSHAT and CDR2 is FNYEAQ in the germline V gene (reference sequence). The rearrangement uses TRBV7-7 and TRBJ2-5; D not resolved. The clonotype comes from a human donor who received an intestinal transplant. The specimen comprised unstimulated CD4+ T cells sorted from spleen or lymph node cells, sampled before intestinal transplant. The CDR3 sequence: CASSPRRSYQETQYF. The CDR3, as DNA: TGTGCCAGCAGCCCCCGACGGTCGTACCAAGAGACCCAGTACTTC. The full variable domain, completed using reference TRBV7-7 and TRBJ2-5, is GAGVSQSPRYKVTKRGQDVTLRCDPISSHATLYWYQQALGQGPEFLTYFNYEAQPDKSGLPSDRFSAERPEGSISTLTIQRTEQRDSAMYRCASSPRRSYQETQYFGPGTRLLVL.